Listed here is a single T cell receptor (beta chain). The antigen is undetermined. The sample originates from a study of radiotherapy plus CTLA-4 blockade in lung cancer. Whole-study results and caveats: Clones of tumor-derived TCRs expanded in blood after radiotherapy plus ipilimumab. Reported findings show early blood T cell clone dynamics, with interferon-beta, best predicted response.

Measured with immunoSEQ multiplex PCR; TCRdb has only the in-frame clones, and not every one. The sample has 65,000 to 90,000 clones; more than 75% are singletons. The study gave focal radiation plus ipilimumab CTLA-4 blockade to patients with chemo-refractory metastatic non-small-cell lung cancer. The CDR3 length is 12 residues. The germline V gene encodes CDR1 SGHRS and CDR2 YFSETQ. The ends lost 0 bases at V and 15 bases at J; junction bases unmatched: 6. Sequencing used peripheral blood, obtained from a patient treated with radiotherapy plus ipilimumab. The rearrangement links TRBV5-1 to TRBJ2-1, with 7 positions matching TRBD2. The TCR originated in a human donor with non-small cell lung cancer who had stable disease on radiotherapy plus ipilimumab. The DNA for the CDR3 is TGCGCCAGCAGCTTGGCCCAGGGACTATGGTTCTTC. Translating gives CASSLAQGLWFF.